Each of the 30 T cell receptor beta chains below was sequenced from the same sample in a study of CD8 T cells in ankylosing spondylitis. TCRdb passed the 5' RACE reads through MiXCR, listing each CDR3 protein once. This sample has 30,000 to 40,000 distinct CDR3 sequences, with approximately 10% found just once. Sequencing used blood, either unsorted or a sorted T cell fraction (not recorded which). These receptor sequences come from a male donor with ankylosing spondylitis or in good health (not recorded which).

The table lists this clonotype with many counts. This rearrangement joins TRBV29-1 to TRBJ1-1; D not resolved. CDR3 length: 10 amino acids. Germline CDR1 and CDR2: SQVTM and ANQGSEA. V gave up 7 bases and J gave up 2 bases, with 5 bases separating them. CDR3 coding DNA: TGCAGCGCCGGCAACACTGAAGCTTTCTTT. This sequence encodes CSAGNTEAFF.

This clonotype has a count of ten or more. DNA for the CDR3: TGCAGTGCCCCGACTAGCGAGACCTACGAGCAGTACTTC. As protein: CSAPTSETYEQYF. The rearrangement links TRBV20-1 to TRBJ2-7; TRBD2 matches at 8 bases. Germline V CDR1 and CDR2: DFQATT, SNEGSKA (reference sequence). Trimming cost V 6 bases and J 2 bases; bases outside gene matches: 6. This CDR3 region has 13 residues.

On this clonotype itself: A much more abundant neighbour one base away suggests this may be a read error. This rearrangement joins TRBV5-6 to TRBJ2-1; D is unclear. The germline V gene has CDR1 SGHDT and CDR2 YYEEEE. The CDR3 sequence is 13 residues long. The DNA of the CDR3 is TGTGCCAGCAGCTCACAGTTATTGAGAGAGCAGTCCTTC. The encoded protein is CASSSQLLREQSF.

The V gene is TRBV3-1, the J gene TRBJ2-2; D may be TRBD2 (7 bases). Germline V gene sequence: CDR1 LGHDT, CDR2 YNNKEL (reference sequence). V lost 10 bases, J lost 1 base, and 16 bases lay in between. The CDR3 runs 15 residues. The CDR3 DNA reads as TGTGCCACCTCCCTGGGAGGGGGGAACACCGGGGAGCTGTTTTTT. Protein sequence: CATSLGGGNTGELFF.

This clonotype was seen many times. The V gene is TRBV12-3 or TRBV12-4, the J gene TRBJ1-1; possible D gene TRBD1, 5 bases. The V gene lost 4 bases and the J gene lost 0 bases, with 12 bases spanning the gap. This CDR3 is 15 amino acids long. The CDR3 DNA sequence: TGTGCCAGCAGTTCTCAGGGCTACATGAACACTGAAGCTTTCTTT. Protein sequence: CASSSQGYMNTEAFF.

The chain carries TRBV20-1 and TRBJ2-3; 12 bases line up with TRBD2. Germline V gene sequence: CDR1 DFQATT, CDR2 SNEGSKA (reference sequence). V gave up 6 bases and J gave up 2 bases; unmatched junction bases: 6. The CDR3 runs 15 residues. The CDR3 nucleotides are TGCAGTGCCCAAAGACTAGCGGGGGACACAGATACGCAGTATTTT. Protein sequence: CSAQRLAGDTDTQYF.

At least ten counts were recorded for this clonotype. The V call is TRBV5-1, the J call TRBJ2-3; 7 bases map to TRBD2. V shed 5 bases, J shed 2 bases, and the junction held 8 bases outside the gene matches. This CDR3 has 15 residues. Germline lookup yields CDR1 SGHRS and CDR2 YFSETQ. CDR3 residues: CASRLLAQDTDTQYF. The CDR3 region has the DNA TGCGCCAGCAGGCTACTAGCGCAAGACACAGATACGCAGTATTTT.

This clonotype was recorded at least ten times. The chain recombines TRBV29-1 with TRBJ1-1; D is unclear. The V gene's germline CDR1 is SQVTM and CDR2 ANQGSEA. The CDR3 is 13 amino acids. V was shortened by 4 bases and J by 0 bases, with 9 bases between the two germline ends. The CDR3 protein is CSVAVQMNTEAFF. The CDR3 DNA sequence: TGCAGCGTTGCCGTACAAATGAACACTGAAGCTTTCTTT.

The rearrangement joins TRBV20-1 to TRBJ2-3; 7 bases line up with TRBD1. Germline CDR1 reads DFQATT; CDR2 reads SNEGSKA (reference sequence). CDR3 size: 16 residues. The J segment lost 3 bases and the V segment lost 0 bases, leaving 9 bases of the junction unmatched. For the CDR3, the DNA is TGCAGTGCTAGAGATGTAGACAGGGCTTTTACAGATACGCAGTATTTT. As protein: CSARDVDRAFTDTQYF.

This clonotype was detected ten times or more. This chain uses TRBV6-1 with TRBJ2-5; D is undetermined. Germline CDR1 reads MNHNS; CDR2 reads SASEGT. The CDR3 runs 14 residues. Trimming left V 4 bases short and J 2 bases short, with 11 bases between. The CDR3, as DNA: TGTGCCAGCAGTGTCCAGTGGGCTCAAGAGACCCAGTACTTC. As protein: CASSVQWAQETQYF.

This clonotype has a count of ten or more. This chain links TRBV5-1 with TRBJ2-1; 11 bases map to TRBD2. There are 18 residues in the CDR3. Per the germline V gene, CDR1 is SGHRS and CDR2 is YFSETQ. V lost 0 bases, J lost 4 bases, and 9 bases stayed unmatched. The CDR3 loop reads CASSLALTSGTAYNEQFF. CDR3 nucleotides: TGCGCCAGCAGCTTGGCCCTGACTAGCGGGACTGCATACAATGAGCAGTTCTTC.

In its sample, this clonotype was seen many times. The chain is built from TRBV20-1 and TRBJ2-3; 13 positions match TRBD2. CDR3 length: 16 residues. V dropped 0 bases and J dropped 3; count of bases not matched to a gene: 3. The V gene's germline CDR1 is DFQATT and CDR2 SNEGSKA (reference sequence). CDR3 sequence: CSAREGTSGMTDTQYF. As DNA, the CDR3 is TGCAGTGCTAGAGAAGGGACTAGCGGGATGACAGATACGCAGTATTTT.

This clonotype was counted many times. The V and J genes are TRBV5-1 and TRBJ2-1; 10 positions agree with TRBD2. Trimming removed 4 bases from V and 0 bases from J; junction bases left unmatched: 4. Germline CDR1 reads SGHRS; CDR2 reads YFSETQ. The CDR3 covers 16 residues. The CDR3 nucleotides read TGCGCCAGCAGCAAAGGACTAGCGGACTCCTACAATGAGCAGTTCTTC. It specifies CASSKGLADSYNEQFF.

This clonotype was recorded at least ten times. This chain links TRBV6-1 with TRBJ1-5, with TRBD1 as a possible D gene (6 bases). Germline CDR1 MNHNS, CDR2 SASEGT. The V end lost 6 bases, the J end lost 2 bases, and 14 bases lay between the germline ends. This CDR3 has 15 amino acids. The DNA of the CDR3 is TGTGCCAGCAGCGGACAGTCCGGAGGCAATCAGCCCCAGCATTTT. Translation gives CASSGQSGGNQPQHF.

Ten or more counts support this clonotype. The rearrangement joins TRBV29-1 to TRBJ2-5; TRBD2 matches 7 bases. V lost 0 bases to trimming and J lost 5 bases; unmatched junction nucleotides: 12. This CDR3 spans 16 amino acids. Germline V gives CDR1 SQVTM, CDR2 ANQGSEA. The CDR3 DNA reads TGCAGCGTTGAAGATATCGCCTGGGGGAGGGAGGAGACCCAGTACTTC. Its protein product is CSVEDIAWGREETQYF.

This clonotype was counted many times. The chain is built from TRBV19 and TRBJ1-1, with a tentative D call TRBD1 (6 bases). Germline assignment: CDR1 LNHDA and CDR2 SQIVND (reference sequence). V gave up 7 bases and J gave up 0 bases, with 15 bases separating them. This CDR3 spans 15 amino acids. This CDR3 reads CASIGSRGVNTEAFF. Written as DNA, the CDR3 is TGTGCCAGTATCGGGAGCAGGGGAGTGAACACTGAAGCTTTCTTT.

At least ten counts were recorded for this clonotype. The chain joins TRBV29-1 to TRBJ2-7; 9 bases map to TRBD1. CDR1 SQVTM and CDR2 ANQGSEA come from the germline V gene. CDR3 length: 14 amino acids. After removal of 3 bases from V and 3 bases from J, the junction contained 6 bases not matched to a gene. The CDR3 coding sequence is TGCAGCGTTGAGTTTCGACAGGGGGACTACGAGCAGTACTTC. As protein: CSVEFRQGDYEQYF.

This clonotype occurred many times. The chain uses TRBV6-2 or TRBV6-3 and TRBJ2-5, with D uncertain. CDR3 length: 14 amino acids. CDR1 is MNHEY, CDR2 SVGEGT, per germline. Trimming left V 4 bases short and J 0 bases short, with 9 bases between. The CDR3 sequence: CASSLKLYQETQYF. As DNA, the CDR3 is TGTGCCAGCAGTTTGAAGCTGTACCAAGAGACCCAGTACTTC.

CDR3 residues: CSGAVDSYEQYF. CDR3 bases: TGCAGCGGGGCTGTGGACTCCTACGAGCAGTACTTC. This rearrangement joins TRBV29-1 to TRBJ2-7; no definite D call. The CDR3 has 12 amino acids. Germline CDR1 reads SQVTM; CDR2 reads ANQGSEA. Trimming cost V 7 bases and J 0 bases, with 10 bases left between them.

This clonotype was seen at least ten times. This chain joins TRBV3-1 and TRBJ1-1, with a possible D match to TRBD1 (5 bases). Germline values: CDR1 LGHDT, CDR2 YNNKEL (reference sequence). V was cut by 4 bases and J by 3 bases, with 12 bases left in between. The CDR3 has 14 amino acids. The CDR3 sequence: CASSRQRGYTEAFF. CDR3 nucleotides: TGTGCCAGCAGCCGACAGCGGGGTTACACTGAAGCTTTCTTT.

J is TRBJ1-4 and V is TRBV11-2; unclear D gene. V lost 0 bases, J lost 8 bases, and 16 bases lay in between. Germline CDR1 is SGHAT and CDR2 is FQNNGV. CDR3 length: 16 amino acids. The CDR3 nucleotides are TGTGCCAGCAGCTTAGATCCCGCAGGTCGAGGGGAAAAACTGTTTTTT. It translates to CASSLDPAGRGEKLFF.

There are a few counts of this clonotype. The genes are TRBV30 and TRBJ2-2, with D maybe TRBD2 (6 bases). This CDR3 has 14 amino acids. Germline-derived CDR1 and CDR2 are GTSNPN and SVGIG (reference sequence). V lost 3 bases and J 6 bases, leaving 14 bases between the germline ends. In DNA form, the CDR3 reads TGTGCCTGGAGAAACCGGGGGTTGGCCGGGGAGCTGTTTTTT. Translated: CAWRNRGLAGELFF.

This clonotype was found many times. This sequence joins TRBV5-1 and TRBJ1-1; 10 bases agree with TRBD1. The CDR3 length is 14 residues. The trim removed 4 bases at V and 8 bases at J, leaving 8 bases unmatched. Germline CDR1 reads SGHRS; CDR2 reads YFSETQ. CDR3 nucleotides: TGCGCCAGCAGCCGAGAACCGGGACAGGGGGAAGCTTTCTTT. It specifies CASSREPGQGEAFF.

This clonotype was recorded many times. The chain links TRBV5-1 to TRBJ2-7; 10 bases line up with TRBD2. J lost 6 bases, V lost 3 bases, and 6 bases had no gene match. The length of the CDR3 is 14 residues. Germline values: CDR1 SGHRS, CDR2 YFSETQ. CDR3 bases: TGCGCCAGCAGCTCTAGCGGGAGTGGAGTCGAGCAGTACTTC. Amino acid sequence: CASSSSGSGVEQYF.

This clonotype was recorded at least ten times. The chain uses TRBV6-5 and TRBJ2-4, with 12 positions matching TRBD1. CDR3 size: 18 residues. V dropped 0 bases and J dropped 0; count of bases not matched to a gene: 3. Germline values: CDR1 MNHEY, CDR2 SVGAGI. The CDR3 spells CASSYSGQGAGAKNIQYF. The CDR3 DNA is TGTGCCAGCAGTTACTCGGGACAGGGGGCCGGAGCCAAAAACATTCAGTACTTC.

At least ten counts were recorded for this clonotype. CDR3 loop: CSASVSGAHNEQFF. Here the CDR3 DNA reads TGCAGTGCTAGTGTTAGCGGCGCACACAATGAGCAGTTCTTC. V gene TRBV20-1 combines with J gene TRBJ2-1; D might be TRBD2 (6 bases). This CDR3 comprises 14 residues. Germline CDR1 DFQATT, CDR2 SNEGSKA (reference sequence). Trimming removed 3 bases at V and 5 bases at J, with 14 bases between.

This clonotype has at least ten counts. The rearrangement links TRBV6-1 to TRBJ2-7; D unclear. The CDR3 is 15 amino acids. CDR1 is MNHNS and CDR2 is SASEGT in the germline V gene. The V end was cut by 7 bases, the J end by 5 bases, with 21 bases between. CDR3 region: CASTLLGSAAHEQYF. Written as DNA, the CDR3 is TGTGCCAGCACCCTACTGGGTTCGGCGGCCCACGAGCAGTACTTC.

This clonotype was observed many times. This chain links TRBV5-5 with TRBJ2-5; TRBD2 agrees at 7 bases. The germline CDR1 and CDR2 sequences are SGHKS and YYEKEE (reference sequence). V lost 4 bases to trimming and J lost 5 bases; unmatched junction nucleotides: 8. The CDR3 is made up of 14 amino acids. The CDR3 here is CASSPGWGGETQYF. The CDR3 coding sequence is TGTGCCAGCAGCCCCGGATGGGGAGGGGAGACCCAGTACTTC.

This clonotype appeared many times. The chain couples TRBV5-1 to TRBJ1-4; no clear D. V lost 1 base to trimming and J lost 3 bases, with 7 bases between them. Germline CDR1 and CDR2: SGHRS and YFSETQ. The CDR3 sequence is 14 residues long. The CDR3 here is CASSLWSANEKLFF. The DNA for the CDR3 is TGCGCCAGCAGCTTGTGGTCTGCTAATGAAAAACTGTTTTTT.

This clonotype was counted at least ten times. The rearrangement uses TRBV7-9 and TRBJ2-7; D is perhaps TRBD1 (6 bases). Germline CDR1 and CDR2: SEHNR and FQNEAQ (reference sequence). There are 15 residues in the CDR3. V was pared by 5 bases and J by 0 bases, with 14 bases between. CDR3 in DNA: TGTGCCAGCAGCCTTCGAAGGGGGATCTCCTACGAGCAGTACTTC. Protein sequence: CASSLRRGISYEQYF.